This record covers a single T cell receptor beta chain. CDR3 length: 13 residues. Trimming took off 2 bases at V and 5 bases at J, with 9 bases between the two ends. CDR1 MNHEY and CDR2 SVGEGT come from the germline V gene. The sample comes from a study of T cell responses to AZD1222 COVID-19 vaccine. The data were produced by immunoSEQ multiplex PCR, yet TCRdb's version contains in-frame clones alone and is incomplete. The repertoire holds over 150,000 clones, with about nine tenths as singletons. This material consisted of peripheral blood, taken 28 days after the second AZD1222 dose. This TCR was sampled from an adult who received the AZD1222 COVID-19 vaccine. V and J are TRBV6-2 or TRBV6-3 and TRBJ2-5, with D perhaps TRBD2 (5 bases). This chain's CDR3 is CASSYRLAETQYF. The CDR3 nucleotides read TGTGCCAGCAGTTACCGTCTAGCCGAGACCCAGTACTTC.